The 20 T cell receptor beta chains listed next were all sequenced from one sample in a study of blood T cell repertoires in COVID-19. Profiled with immunoSEQ multiplex PCR; TCRdb holds only in-frame clones, not every one. The sample has some 31,000 clones, around nine tenths seen once. What was sequenced was peripheral blood. The receptors were gathered from a human donor in a cohort sampled during active COVID-19. The donor label of this sample is uncertain.

This rearrangement joins TRBV4-1 to TRBJ2-6, with D perhaps TRBD2 (5 bases). Germline V CDR1 and CDR2: MGHRA, YSYEKL. The CDR3 spans 19 residues. Trimming pared 1 base from V and 0 bases from J, leaving 16 bases between. The CDR3 nucleotides read TGCGCCAGCAGCCAAGGGCCTAAGCTGGGAGACTCTGGGGCCAACGTCCTGACTTTC. Its protein product is CASSQGPKLGDSGANVLTF.

The V gene is TRBV6-5, the J gene TRBJ1-5; possibly TRBD1 for D (5 bases). Germline-derived CDR1 and CDR2 are MNHEY and SVGAGI. CDR3 length: 13 amino acids. V was pared by 2 bases and J by 5 bases, with 7 bases between. DNA of the CDR3: TGTGCCAGCAGTTACCAGGGTGATCAGCCCCAGCATTTT. It yields the protein CASSYQGDQPQHF.

The rearrangement uses TRBV5-1 and TRBJ2-3; 9 bases map to TRBD2. This CDR3 is built from 14 residues. V shed 3 bases and J 4 bases; nucleotides not matched to a gene: 3. Germline loops: CDR1 SGHRS, CDR2 YFSETQ. CDR3 loop: CASSYRTSADTQYF. DNA for the CDR3: TGCGCCAGCAGCTACCGGACTAGCGCAGATACGCAGTATTTT.

CDR3 in amino acids: CAISQTGDKKETQYF. The CDR3, as DNA: TGTGCCATCAGCCAGACAGGGGATAAAAAAGAGACCCAGTACTTC. The chain links TRBV10-3 to TRBJ2-5; TRBD1 matches at 8 bases. Losses at the gene ends were 6 bases for V and 3 bases for J; bases not matched to a gene: 9. Per the germline V gene, CDR1 is ENHRY and CDR2 is SYGVKD. CDR3 length equals 15 residues.

CDR3 DNA sequence: TGTGCCTGGAGTGTGGGGGGGCTTGGAGAGACCCAGTACTTC. Protein product: CAWSVGGLGETQYF. J is TRBJ2-5 and V is TRBV30; possible D gene TRBD2, 7 bases. Germline-derived CDR1 and CDR2 are GTSNPN and SVGIG (reference sequence). The length of the CDR3 is 14 residues. V lost 0 bases and J lost 4, with 12 bases in between.

The chain links TRBV19 to TRBJ2-7; the D gene is possibly TRBD2 (6 bases). Germline loops: CDR1 LNHDA, CDR2 SQIVND (reference sequence). There are 13 residues in the CDR3. Trimming pared 7 bases from V and 8 bases from J, leaving 18 bases between. The CDR3 nucleotides are TGTGCCAGTACCCGCCAGGAGGGTACGAAGCAGTACTTC. As protein: CASTRQEGTKQYF.

The chain links TRBV12-3 or TRBV12-4 to TRBJ2-2; perhaps TRBD1 as D (6 bases). Trimming shortened V by 6 bases and J by 4 bases, and 6 bases separated the two germline ends. CDR3 length: 12 residues. The CDR3 is CASSRGTGELFF. CDR3 bases: TGTGCCAGCAGCAGGGGCACCGGGGAGCTGTTTTTT.

The chain carries TRBV27 and TRBJ2-1; perhaps TRBD1 as D (5 bases). The length of the CDR3 is 15 residues. Germline CDR1 reads MNHEY; CDR2 reads SMNVEV (reference sequence). V lost 7 bases to trimming and J lost 4 bases, with 17 bases between them. The CDR3 here is CASTQTALSYNEQFF. Here the CDR3 DNA reads TGTGCCAGCACGCAGACAGCCCTGTCTTACAATGAGCAGTTCTTC.

The J gene is TRBJ1-5, the V gene TRBV28; 7 nucleotides align to TRBD1. The CDR3 loop spans 14 amino acids. Germline CDR1 MDHEN, CDR2 SYDVKM. Losses at the gene ends were 6 bases for V and 5 bases for J; bases not matched to a gene: 7. CDR3: CASRWGQGDQPQHF. Here the CDR3 DNA reads TGTGCCAGCAGATGGGGGCAGGGGGATCAGCCCCAGCATTTT. Filled out from reference TRBV28 and TRBJ1-5, the complete variable domain reads DVKVTQSSRYLVKRTGEKVFLECVQDMDHENMFWYRQDPGLGLRLIYFSYDVKMKEKGDIPEGYSVSREKKERFSLILESASTNQTSMYLCASRWGQGDQPQHFGDGTRLSIL.

The CDR3 sequence is CASSLRRGPNEKLFF. CDR3 coding DNA: TGTGCCAGCAGCTTACGAAGAGGGCCTAATGAAAAACTGTTTTTT. The chain has TRBV11-2 and TRBJ1-4; D is unresolved. CDR1 and CDR2 from the germline V gene are SGHAT and FQNNGV. Trimming cost V 2 bases and J 3 bases, with 10 bases left between them. There are 15 residues in the CDR3.

V and J are TRBV3-1 (or the pseudogene TRBV3-2) and TRBJ2-2, with D perhaps TRBD1 (6 bases). Germline V gene data show CDR1 as LGHDT and CDR2 as YNNKEL (reference sequence). V gave up 1 base and J gave up 6 bases, with 9 bases separating them. The CDR3 contains 14 residues. The CDR3 reads CASSQGGRSGELFF. The CDR3 DNA sequence: TGTGCCAGCAGCCAAGGGGGGCGGTCCGGGGAGCTGTTTTTT.

The chain carries TRBV9 and TRBJ1-6, with 9 positions matching TRBD1. The junction had 5 bases not matched to a gene; V was cut back by 4 bases and J by 9 bases. The CDR3 is 14 amino acids. Germline V gene data show CDR1 as SGDLS and CDR2 as YYNGEE. CDR3 protein: CASSQQGAASPLHF. Written as DNA, the CDR3 is TGTGCCAGCAGCCAACAGGGGGCGGCTTCACCCCTCCACTTT.

This chain uses TRBV5-1 with TRBJ1-6, with 8 bases that match TRBD1. The CDR3 totals 14 residues. V lost 7 bases and J lost 8; bases outside the gene matches: 8. The germline V gene encodes CDR1 SGHRS and CDR2 YFSETQ. CDR3 amino acids: CASRAGGADSPLHF. The CDR3 DNA is TGCGCCAGCCGGGCAGGGGGCGCAGATTCACCCCTCCACTTT. Full variable domain (rest looked up from reference TRBV5-1 and TRBJ1-6): KAGVTQTPRYLIKTRGQQVTLSCSPISGHRSVSWYQQTPGQGLQFLFEYFSETQRNKGNFPGRFSGRQFSNSRSEMNVSTLELGDSALYLCASRAGGADSPLHFGNGTRLTVT.

The chain has TRBV25-1 and TRBJ1-1; D might be TRBD1 (6 bases). This CDR3 is built from 15 residues. V lost 2 bases, J lost 6 bases, and 16 bases lay in between. Germline assignment: CDR1 MGHDK and CDR2 SYGVNS. CDR3 amino acids: CASSEGPLGQSEAFF. CDR3 bases: TGTGCCAGCAGTGAAGGCCCCCTCGGACAGTCTGAAGCTTTCTTT.

The V and J genes are TRBV14 and TRBJ1-2, with TRBD1 as a possible D gene (5 bases). V was pared by 1 base and J by 4 bases, with 13 bases between. The CDR3 covers 15 residues. Per the germline V gene, CDR1 is SGHDN and CDR2 is FVKESK. CDR3 bases: TGTGCCAGCAGCCAAGGCAACTCAAGGGGCTATGGCTACACCTTC. This encodes CASSQGNSRGYGYTF.

A few counts support this clone. V and J are TRBV25-1 and TRBJ1-1, with D possibly being TRBD1 (6 bases). The V end lost 9 bases, the J end lost 6 bases, and 17 bases lay between the germline ends. CDR1 MGHDK and CDR2 SYGVNS come from the germline V gene. CDR3 length equals 13 residues. The CDR3 loop is CASSMGAPSEAFF. CDR3 nucleotide sequence: TGTGCCAGTTCAATGGGGGCCCCATCTGAAGCTTTCTTT.

V is TRBV11-3 and J is TRBJ1-2, with D possibly TRBD1 on 5 matching bases. The V gene lost 5 bases and the J gene lost 4 bases, with 14 bases spanning the gap. This CDR3 is built from 14 residues. CDR1 and CDR2 (germline): SGHNT, YENEEA. This CDR3 is CASSVTTGTYGYTF. In DNA, the CDR3 is TGTGCCAGCAGCGTTACTACAGGCACCTATGGCTACACCTTC. Full variable domain (outside the CDR3, taken from reference TRBV11-3 and TRBJ1-2): EAGVVQSPRYKIIEKKQPVAFWCNPISGHNTLYWYLQNLGQGPELLIRYENEEAVDDSQLPKDRFSAERLKGVDSTLKIQPAELGDSAVYLCASSVTTGTYGYTFGSGTRLTVV.

The chain carries TRBV10-2 and TRBJ2-7; 8 bases align to TRBD1. Germline lookup yields CDR1 WSHSY and CDR2 SAAADI. The CDR3 has 13 residues. Trimming at V came to 9 bases and at J to 2 bases, leaving 6 bases not matched to a gene. Written as DNA, the CDR3 is TGCGCCAGATCGGACAGGGACCCCTACGAGCAGTACTTC. It codes for CARSDRDPYEQYF.

The gene calls are TRBV5-1 and TRBJ2-1; 7 nucleotides match TRBD2. Germline assignment: CDR1 SGHRS and CDR2 YFSETQ. V lost 7 bases, J lost 8 bases, and 15 bases stayed unmatched. The CDR3 is 15 amino acids. The CDR3 region has the DNA TGCGCCAGCTCAACGAGTGCGGGAGTAGGAGATGAGCAGTTCTTC. Protein: CASSTSAGVGDEQFF. The full variable domain, completed using reference TRBV5-1 and TRBJ2-1, is KAGVTQTPRYLIKTRGQQVTLSCSPISGHRSVSWYQQTPGQGLQFLFEYFSETQRNKGNFPGRFSGRQFSNSRSEMNVSTLELGDSALYLCASSTSAGVGDEQFFGPGTRLTVL.

The chain employs TRBV18 and TRBJ1-1; 11 nucleotides align to TRBD1. There are 15 residues in the CDR3. J was trimmed by 3 bases and V by 2 bases; bases with no gene match: 2. Germline assignment: CDR1 KGHSH and CDR2 LQKENI. The CDR3: CASSPLGQGDTEAFF. In DNA form, the CDR3 reads TGTGCCAGCTCACCATTGGGACAGGGGGACACTGAAGCTTTCTTT.